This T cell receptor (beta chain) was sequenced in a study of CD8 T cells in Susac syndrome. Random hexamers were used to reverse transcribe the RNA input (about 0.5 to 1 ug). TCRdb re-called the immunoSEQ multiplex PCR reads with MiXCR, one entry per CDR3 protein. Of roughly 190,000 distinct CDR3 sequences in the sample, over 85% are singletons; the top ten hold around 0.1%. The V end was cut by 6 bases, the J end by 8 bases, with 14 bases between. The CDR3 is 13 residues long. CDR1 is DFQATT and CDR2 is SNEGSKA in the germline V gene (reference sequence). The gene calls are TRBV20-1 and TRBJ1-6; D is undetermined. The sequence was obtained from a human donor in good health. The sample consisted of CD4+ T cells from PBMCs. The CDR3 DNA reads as TGCAGTGCCCGTTACGTTGGGGATTCACCCCTCCACTTT. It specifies CSARYVGDSPLHF.